This TCR beta chain comes out of a study of blood T cells in healthy people across ages. The CDR3 loop spans 12 amino acids. Germline CDR1 reads DFQATT; CDR2 reads SNEGSKA (reference sequence). V was pared by 0 bases and J by 5 bases, with 6 bases between. For the second PCR, which ran for roughly 7 to 11 cycles, a sample-barcoded 5' primer and a J-beta primer mix were used. TCRdb reprocessed the 5' RACE reads with MiXCR, giving one entry per CDR3 protein. The sample lists over a million distinct CDR3 sequences, almost 25% occurring once. These same records also appear under a second study, on T cells of mothers and their children. That study adds: From each mother came over 9.5 million TCR beta CDR3 reads, and from each child came a few million.

Sequencing input: blood. The source of this sequence is a girl aged 2-15 years in good health. The chain carries TRBV20-1 and TRBJ2-3; D gene uncertain. CDR3 coding DNA: TGCAGTGCTAGAGAGGGTTTAGATACGCAGTATTTT. This codes for CSAREGLDTQYF.